This T cell receptor (beta chain) was captured in a study of human T cells and chemical hapten exposure. Study conclusions and caveats: Correlating positively with patch test score were the PT1 expanded TCR counts.

TCRdb independently ran MiXCR on the RACE reads; one entry per CDR3 protein. The sample records 140,000 or so distinct CDR3 sequences, 10% to 15% being singletons. V gave up 5 bases and J gave up 7 bases, with 21 bases separating them. CDR1 and CDR2 from the germline V gene are SEHNR and FQNEAQ (reference sequence). There are 15 residues in the CDR3. A note on this clonotype: The antigen is unknown.

The time point: patch test 2, 6 weeks after DPC sensitization. Treatment defined: therapeutic diphenylcyclopropenone sensitization with weekly scalp DPC. The clonotype comes from a woman aged 45 to 65 with alopecia areata. Some clones in this sample may be carry-over from other donors' samples. V and J are TRBV7-9 and TRBJ2-7, with a possible D match to TRBD2 (7 bases). Material: whole blood, obtained in connection with sensitization to the hapten diphenylcyclopropenone (DPC). The CDR3 DNA is TGTGCCAGCAGCCCAACTAGCGCCAAGGGGGGGGAGCAGTACTTC. Protein: CASSPTSAKGGEQYF.